This entry describes one TCR beta chain. These data are taken from a study of blood T cell repertoires in COVID-19. Study context: Acute-phase and convalescent COVID-19 samples originated in the United States, Italy and Spain. The analysed material was cDNA or gDNA that came from T cells, B-cell-depleted T cells, or PBMCs.

Clinical history reported by participants formed the basis on which cohorts were assigned. TCRdb keeps only in-frame clones here, not all; method: immunoSEQ multiplex PCR. The sample lists some 190,000 clones, more than 75% occurring once. With 0 bases clipped from V and 2 bases from J, the junction kept 4 bases outside the gene matches. Germline CDR1 and CDR2: SGHDN and FVKESK. This CDR3 comprises 16 residues. This sequence originates from a man aged 25-45 years with acute COVID-19. This chain connects TRBV14 to TRBJ2-7; 10 bases agree with TRBD1. The sample comprised PBMCs or T cells enriched from blood (not recorded which). The CDR3 spells CASSQDFGQGAYEQYF. The CDR3 DNA reads TGTGCCAGCAGCCAAGATTTTGGACAGGGGGCCTACGAGCAGTACTTC.